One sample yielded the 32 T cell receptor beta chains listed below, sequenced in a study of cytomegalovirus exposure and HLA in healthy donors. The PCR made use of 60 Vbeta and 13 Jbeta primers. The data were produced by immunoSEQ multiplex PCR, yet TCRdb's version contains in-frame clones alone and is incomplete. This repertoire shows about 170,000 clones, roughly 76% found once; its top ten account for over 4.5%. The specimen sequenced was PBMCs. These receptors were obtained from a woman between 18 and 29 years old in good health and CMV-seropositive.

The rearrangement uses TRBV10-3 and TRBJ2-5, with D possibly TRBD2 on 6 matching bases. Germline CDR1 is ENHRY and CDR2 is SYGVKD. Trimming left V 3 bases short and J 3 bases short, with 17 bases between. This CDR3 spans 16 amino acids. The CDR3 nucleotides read TGTGCCATCAGTGACCGACGGGGGACGAACGAAGAGACCCAGTACTTC. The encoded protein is CAISDRRGTNEETQYF.

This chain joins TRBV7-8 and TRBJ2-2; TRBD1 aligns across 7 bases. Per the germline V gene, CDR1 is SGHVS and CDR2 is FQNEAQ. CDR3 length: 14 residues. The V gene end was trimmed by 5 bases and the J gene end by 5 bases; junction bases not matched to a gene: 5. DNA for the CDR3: TGTGCCAGCAGCCGACAGGGATGGACCGGGGAGCTGTTTTTT. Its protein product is CASSRQGWTGELFF.

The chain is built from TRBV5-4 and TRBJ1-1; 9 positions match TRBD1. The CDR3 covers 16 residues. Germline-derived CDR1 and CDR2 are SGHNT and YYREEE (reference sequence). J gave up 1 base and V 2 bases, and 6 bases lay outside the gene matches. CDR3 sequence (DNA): TGTGCCAGCAGCTTCTATTGGACAGGGGCGAACACTGAAGCTTTCTTT. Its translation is CASSFYWTGANTEAFF. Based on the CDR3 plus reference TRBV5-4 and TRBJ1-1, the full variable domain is ETGVTQSPTHLIKTRGQQVTLRCSSQSGHNTVSWYQQALGQGPQFIFQYYREEENGRGNFPPRFSGLQFPNYSSELNVNALELDDSALYLCASSFYWTGANTEAFFGQGTRLTVV.

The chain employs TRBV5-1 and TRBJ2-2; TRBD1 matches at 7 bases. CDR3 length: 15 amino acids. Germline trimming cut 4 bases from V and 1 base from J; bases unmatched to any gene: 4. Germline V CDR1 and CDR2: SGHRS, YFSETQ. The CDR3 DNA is TGCGCCAGCAGCAGACAGGGAATGAACACCGGGGAGCTGTTTTTT. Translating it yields CASSRQGMNTGELFF. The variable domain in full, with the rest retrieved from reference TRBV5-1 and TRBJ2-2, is KAGVTQTPRYLIKTRGQQVTLSCSPISGHRSVSWYQQTPGQGLQFLFEYFSETQRNKGNFPGRFSGRQFSNSRSEMNVSTLELGDSALYLCASSRQGMNTGELFFGEGSRLTVL.

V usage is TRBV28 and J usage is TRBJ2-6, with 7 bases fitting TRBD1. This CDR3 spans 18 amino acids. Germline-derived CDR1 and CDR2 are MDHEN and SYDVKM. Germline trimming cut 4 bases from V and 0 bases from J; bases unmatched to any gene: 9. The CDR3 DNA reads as TGTGCCAGCAGTTGCTCCGGGACAGAGGGCTCTGGGGCCAACGTCCTGACTTTC. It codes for CASSCSGTEGSGANVLTF. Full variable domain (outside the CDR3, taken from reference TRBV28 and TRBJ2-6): DVKVTQSSRYLVKRTGEKVFLECVQDMDHENMFWYRQDPGLGLRLIYFSYDVKMKEKGDIPEGYSVSREKKERFSLILESASTNQTSMYLCASSCSGTEGSGANVLTFGAGSRLTVL.

CDR3 sequence reads: CASSAGERQNEQYF. As DNA, the CDR3 is TGTGCCAGCAGCGCGGGGGAACGTCAAAACGAGCAGTACTTC. This chain uses TRBV5-4 with TRBJ2-7; 7 positions agree with TRBD2. Per germline, CDR1 SGHNT and CDR2 YYREEE (reference sequence). The CDR3 sequence is 14 residues long. J lost 5 bases, V lost 4 bases, and 9 bases had no gene match. Together with reference TRBV5-4 and TRBJ2-7, the CDR3 gives the full variable domain: ETGVTQSPTHLIKTRGQQVTLRCSSQSGHNTVSWYQQALGQGPQFIFQYYREEENGRGNFPPRFSGLQFPNYSSELNVNALELDDSALYLCASSAGERQNEQYFGPGTRLTVT.

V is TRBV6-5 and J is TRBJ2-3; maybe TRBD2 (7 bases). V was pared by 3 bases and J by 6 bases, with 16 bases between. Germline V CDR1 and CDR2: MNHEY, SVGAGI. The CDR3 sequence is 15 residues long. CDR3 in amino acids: CASSYLGGPPDTQYF. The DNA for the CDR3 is TGTGCCAGCAGTTATCTCGGGGGGCCTCCGGATACGCAGTATTTT.

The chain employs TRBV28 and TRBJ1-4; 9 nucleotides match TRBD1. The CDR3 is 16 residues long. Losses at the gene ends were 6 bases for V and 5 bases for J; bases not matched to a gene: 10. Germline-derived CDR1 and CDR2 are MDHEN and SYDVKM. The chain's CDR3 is CASSRGGTGRNEKLFF. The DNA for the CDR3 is TGTGCCAGCAGCCGTGGAGGGACAGGGAGAAATGAAAAACTGTTTTTT.

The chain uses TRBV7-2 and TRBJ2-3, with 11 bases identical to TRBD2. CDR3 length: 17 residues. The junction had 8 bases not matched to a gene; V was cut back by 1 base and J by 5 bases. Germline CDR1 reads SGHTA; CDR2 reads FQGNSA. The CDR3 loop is CASSLGLAGGPGDTQYF. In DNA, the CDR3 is TGTGCCAGCAGCTTAGGTTTAGCGGGGGGGCCGGGAGATACGCAGTATTTT. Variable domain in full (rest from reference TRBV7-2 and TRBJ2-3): GAGVSQSPSNKVTEKGKDVELRCDPISGHTALYWYRQSLGQGLEFLIYFQGNSAPDKSGLPSDRFSAERTGGSVSTLTIQRTQQEDSAVYLCASSLGLAGGPGDTQYFGPGTRLTVL.

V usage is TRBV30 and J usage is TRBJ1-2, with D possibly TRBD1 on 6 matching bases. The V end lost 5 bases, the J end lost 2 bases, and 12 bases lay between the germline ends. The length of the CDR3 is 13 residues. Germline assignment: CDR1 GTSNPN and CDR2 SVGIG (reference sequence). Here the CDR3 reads CAWAAGANYGYTF. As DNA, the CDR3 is TGTGCCTGGGCCGCAGGGGCCAACTATGGCTACACCTTC.

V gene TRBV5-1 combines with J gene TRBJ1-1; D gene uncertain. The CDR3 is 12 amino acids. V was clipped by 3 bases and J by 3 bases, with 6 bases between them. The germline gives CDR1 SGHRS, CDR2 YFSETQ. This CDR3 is CASSYGDTEAFF. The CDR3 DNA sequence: TGCGCCAGCAGCTACGGAGACACTGAAGCTTTCTTT. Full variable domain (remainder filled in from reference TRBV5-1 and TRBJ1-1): KAGVTQTPRYLIKTRGQQVTLSCSPISGHRSVSWYQQTPGQGLQFLFEYFSETQRNKGNFPGRFSGRQFSNSRSEMNVSTLELGDSALYLCASSYGDTEAFFGQGTRLTVV.

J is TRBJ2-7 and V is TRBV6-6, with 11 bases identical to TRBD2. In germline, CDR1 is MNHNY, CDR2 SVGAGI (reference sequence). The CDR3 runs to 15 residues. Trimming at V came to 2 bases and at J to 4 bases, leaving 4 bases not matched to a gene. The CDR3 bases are TGTGCCAGCAGTTACATTACTAGCGGGGGATACGAGCAGTACTTC. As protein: CASSYITSGGYEQYF.

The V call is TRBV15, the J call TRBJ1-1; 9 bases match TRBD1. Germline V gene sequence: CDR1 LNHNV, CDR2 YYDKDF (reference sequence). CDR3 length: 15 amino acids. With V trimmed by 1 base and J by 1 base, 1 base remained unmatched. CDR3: CATSRGGQGNTEAFF. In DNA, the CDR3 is TGTGCCACCAGCAGAGGGGGACAGGGGAACACTGAAGCTTTCTTT. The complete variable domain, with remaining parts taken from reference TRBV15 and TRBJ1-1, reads DAMVIQNPRYQVTQFGKPVTLSCSQTLNHNVMYWYQQKSSQAPKLLFHYYDKDFNNEADTPDNFQSRRPNTSFCFLDIRSPGLGDTAMYLCATSRGGQGNTEAFFGQGTRLTVV.

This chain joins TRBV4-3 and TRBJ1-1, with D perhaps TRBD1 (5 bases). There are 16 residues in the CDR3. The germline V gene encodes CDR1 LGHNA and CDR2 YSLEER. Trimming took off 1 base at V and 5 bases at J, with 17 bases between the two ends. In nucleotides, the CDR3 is TGCGCCAGCAGCCAAGCTATCTGGGGGGTTAGTACTGAAGCTTTCTTT. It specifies CASSQAIWGVSTEAFF.

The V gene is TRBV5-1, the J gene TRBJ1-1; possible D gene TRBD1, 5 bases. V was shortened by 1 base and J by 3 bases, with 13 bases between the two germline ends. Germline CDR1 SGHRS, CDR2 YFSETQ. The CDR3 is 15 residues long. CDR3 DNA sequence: TGCGCCAGCAGCTTGTCCGGGGGGTTGGACACTGAAGCTTTCTTT. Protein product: CASSLSGGLDTEAFF.

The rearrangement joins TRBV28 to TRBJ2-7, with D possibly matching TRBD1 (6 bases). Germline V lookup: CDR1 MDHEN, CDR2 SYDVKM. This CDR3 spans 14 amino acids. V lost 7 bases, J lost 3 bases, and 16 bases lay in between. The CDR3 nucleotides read TGTGCCAGCACTCCGAACAGGGATCTCTACGAGCAGTACTTC. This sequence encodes CASTPNRDLYEQYF.

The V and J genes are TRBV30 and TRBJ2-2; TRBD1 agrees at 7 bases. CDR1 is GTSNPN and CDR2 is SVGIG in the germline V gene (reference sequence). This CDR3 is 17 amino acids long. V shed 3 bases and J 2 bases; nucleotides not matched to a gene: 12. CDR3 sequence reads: CAWSHLPTGLNTGELFF. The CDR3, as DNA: TGTGCCTGGAGCCACCTCCCGACAGGGCTCAACACCGGGGAGCTGTTTTTT.

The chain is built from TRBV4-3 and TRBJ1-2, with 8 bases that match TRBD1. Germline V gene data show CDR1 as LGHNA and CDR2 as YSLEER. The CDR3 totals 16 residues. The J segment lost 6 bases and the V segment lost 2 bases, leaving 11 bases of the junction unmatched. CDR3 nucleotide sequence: TGCGCCAGCAGCCAAATACAAGGGACAGGCCGGGATGGCTACACCTTC. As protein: CASSQIQGTGRDGYTF.

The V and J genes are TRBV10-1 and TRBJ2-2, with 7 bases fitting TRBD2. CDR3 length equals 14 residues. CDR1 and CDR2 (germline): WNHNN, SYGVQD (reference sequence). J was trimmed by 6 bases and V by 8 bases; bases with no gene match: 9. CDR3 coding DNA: TGCGCCAGCCGGCTAGGGACTAACGCCGGGGAGCTGTTTTTT. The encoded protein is CASRLGTNAGELFF.

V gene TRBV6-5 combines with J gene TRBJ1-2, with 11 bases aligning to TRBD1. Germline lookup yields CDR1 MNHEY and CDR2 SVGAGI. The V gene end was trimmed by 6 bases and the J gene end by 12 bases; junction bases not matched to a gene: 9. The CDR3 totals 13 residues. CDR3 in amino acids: CASRDRGRFGDTF. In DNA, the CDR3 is TGTGCCAGCAGGGACAGGGGGCGGTTTGGGGACACCTTC.

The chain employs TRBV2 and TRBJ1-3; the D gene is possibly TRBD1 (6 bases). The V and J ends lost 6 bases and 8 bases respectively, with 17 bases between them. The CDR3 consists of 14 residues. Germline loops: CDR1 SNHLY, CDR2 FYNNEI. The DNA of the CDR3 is TGTGCCAGCAGGCCCAGGACAGAGTCGGACACCATATATTTT. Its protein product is CASRPRTESDTIYF.

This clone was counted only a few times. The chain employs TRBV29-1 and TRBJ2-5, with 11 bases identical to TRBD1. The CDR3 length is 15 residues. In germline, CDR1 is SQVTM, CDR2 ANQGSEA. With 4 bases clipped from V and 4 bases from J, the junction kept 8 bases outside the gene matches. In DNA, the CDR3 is TGCAGCGTTGGAGGACAGGGGGCGTCTGTAGAGACCCAGTACTTC. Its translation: CSVGGQGASVETQYF.

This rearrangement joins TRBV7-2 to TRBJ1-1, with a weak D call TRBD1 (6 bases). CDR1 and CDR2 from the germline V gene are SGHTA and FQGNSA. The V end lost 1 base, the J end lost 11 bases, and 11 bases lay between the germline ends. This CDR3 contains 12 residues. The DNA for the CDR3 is TGTGCCAGCAGCTTAGGAGGGACAAGCGCTTTCTTT. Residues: CASSLGGTSAFF.

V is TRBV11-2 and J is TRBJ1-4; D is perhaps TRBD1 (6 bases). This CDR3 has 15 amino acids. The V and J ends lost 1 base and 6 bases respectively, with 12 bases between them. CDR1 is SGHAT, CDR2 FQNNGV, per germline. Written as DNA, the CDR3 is TGTGCCAGCAGCTTAGGGACAGAAGAGTATGAAAAACTGTTTTTT. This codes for CASSLGTEEYEKLFF.

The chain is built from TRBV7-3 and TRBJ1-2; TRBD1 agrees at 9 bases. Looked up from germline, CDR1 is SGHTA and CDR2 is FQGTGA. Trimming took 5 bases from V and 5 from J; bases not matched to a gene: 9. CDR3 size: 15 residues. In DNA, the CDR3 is TGTGCCAGCAGCCAAGGGACAGGGAGTCCGTATGGCTACACCTTC. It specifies CASSQGTGSPYGYTF.

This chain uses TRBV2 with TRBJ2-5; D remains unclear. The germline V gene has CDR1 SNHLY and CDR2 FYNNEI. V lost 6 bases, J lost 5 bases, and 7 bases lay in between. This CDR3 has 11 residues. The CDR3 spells CASSNGETQYF. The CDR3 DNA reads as TGTGCCAGCAGCAACGGGGAGACCCAGTACTTC.

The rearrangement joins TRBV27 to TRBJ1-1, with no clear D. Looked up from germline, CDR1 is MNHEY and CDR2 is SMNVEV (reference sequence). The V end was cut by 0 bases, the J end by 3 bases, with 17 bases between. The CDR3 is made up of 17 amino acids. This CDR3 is CASSLSKLEGFDTEAFF. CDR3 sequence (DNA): TGTGCCAGCAGTTTATCGAAGTTAGAGGGATTCGACACTGAAGCTTTCTTT.

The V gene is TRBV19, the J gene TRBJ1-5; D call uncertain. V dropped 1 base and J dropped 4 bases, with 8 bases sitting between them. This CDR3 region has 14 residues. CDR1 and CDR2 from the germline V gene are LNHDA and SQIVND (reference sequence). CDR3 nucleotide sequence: TGTGCCAGTAGTATAGGCGGCCTTAATCAGCCCCAGCATTTT. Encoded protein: CASSIGGLNQPQHF.

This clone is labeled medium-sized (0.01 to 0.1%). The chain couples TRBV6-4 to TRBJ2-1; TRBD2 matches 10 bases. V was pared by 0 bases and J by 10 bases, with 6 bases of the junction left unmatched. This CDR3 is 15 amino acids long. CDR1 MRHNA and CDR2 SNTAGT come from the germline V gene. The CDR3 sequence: CASSDSEAGGREQFF. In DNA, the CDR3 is TGTGCCAGCAGTGACTCTGAAGCGGGGGGGCGAGAGCAGTTCTTC.

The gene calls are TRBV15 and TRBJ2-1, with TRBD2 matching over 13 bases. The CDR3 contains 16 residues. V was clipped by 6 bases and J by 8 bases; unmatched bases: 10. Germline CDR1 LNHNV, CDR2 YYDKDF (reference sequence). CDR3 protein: CATSPILAGGLDEQFF. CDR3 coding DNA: TGTGCCACCAGTCCTATACTAGCGGGGGGGCTCGATGAGCAGTTCTTC.

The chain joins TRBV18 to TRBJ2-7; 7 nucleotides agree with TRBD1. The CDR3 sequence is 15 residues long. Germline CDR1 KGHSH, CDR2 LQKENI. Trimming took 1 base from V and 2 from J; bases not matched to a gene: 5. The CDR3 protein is CASSPLAGGPYEQYF. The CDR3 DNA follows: TGTGCCAGCTCACCACTGGCAGGGGGACCCTACGAGCAGTACTTC.

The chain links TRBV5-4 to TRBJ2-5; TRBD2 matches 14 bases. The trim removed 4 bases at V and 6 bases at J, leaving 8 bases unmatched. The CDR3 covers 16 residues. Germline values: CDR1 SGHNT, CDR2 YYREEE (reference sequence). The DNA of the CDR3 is TGTGCCAGCAGCCTGGGGACTAGCGGGGGTCAGCAGACCCAGTACTTC. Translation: CASSLGTSGGQQTQYF.